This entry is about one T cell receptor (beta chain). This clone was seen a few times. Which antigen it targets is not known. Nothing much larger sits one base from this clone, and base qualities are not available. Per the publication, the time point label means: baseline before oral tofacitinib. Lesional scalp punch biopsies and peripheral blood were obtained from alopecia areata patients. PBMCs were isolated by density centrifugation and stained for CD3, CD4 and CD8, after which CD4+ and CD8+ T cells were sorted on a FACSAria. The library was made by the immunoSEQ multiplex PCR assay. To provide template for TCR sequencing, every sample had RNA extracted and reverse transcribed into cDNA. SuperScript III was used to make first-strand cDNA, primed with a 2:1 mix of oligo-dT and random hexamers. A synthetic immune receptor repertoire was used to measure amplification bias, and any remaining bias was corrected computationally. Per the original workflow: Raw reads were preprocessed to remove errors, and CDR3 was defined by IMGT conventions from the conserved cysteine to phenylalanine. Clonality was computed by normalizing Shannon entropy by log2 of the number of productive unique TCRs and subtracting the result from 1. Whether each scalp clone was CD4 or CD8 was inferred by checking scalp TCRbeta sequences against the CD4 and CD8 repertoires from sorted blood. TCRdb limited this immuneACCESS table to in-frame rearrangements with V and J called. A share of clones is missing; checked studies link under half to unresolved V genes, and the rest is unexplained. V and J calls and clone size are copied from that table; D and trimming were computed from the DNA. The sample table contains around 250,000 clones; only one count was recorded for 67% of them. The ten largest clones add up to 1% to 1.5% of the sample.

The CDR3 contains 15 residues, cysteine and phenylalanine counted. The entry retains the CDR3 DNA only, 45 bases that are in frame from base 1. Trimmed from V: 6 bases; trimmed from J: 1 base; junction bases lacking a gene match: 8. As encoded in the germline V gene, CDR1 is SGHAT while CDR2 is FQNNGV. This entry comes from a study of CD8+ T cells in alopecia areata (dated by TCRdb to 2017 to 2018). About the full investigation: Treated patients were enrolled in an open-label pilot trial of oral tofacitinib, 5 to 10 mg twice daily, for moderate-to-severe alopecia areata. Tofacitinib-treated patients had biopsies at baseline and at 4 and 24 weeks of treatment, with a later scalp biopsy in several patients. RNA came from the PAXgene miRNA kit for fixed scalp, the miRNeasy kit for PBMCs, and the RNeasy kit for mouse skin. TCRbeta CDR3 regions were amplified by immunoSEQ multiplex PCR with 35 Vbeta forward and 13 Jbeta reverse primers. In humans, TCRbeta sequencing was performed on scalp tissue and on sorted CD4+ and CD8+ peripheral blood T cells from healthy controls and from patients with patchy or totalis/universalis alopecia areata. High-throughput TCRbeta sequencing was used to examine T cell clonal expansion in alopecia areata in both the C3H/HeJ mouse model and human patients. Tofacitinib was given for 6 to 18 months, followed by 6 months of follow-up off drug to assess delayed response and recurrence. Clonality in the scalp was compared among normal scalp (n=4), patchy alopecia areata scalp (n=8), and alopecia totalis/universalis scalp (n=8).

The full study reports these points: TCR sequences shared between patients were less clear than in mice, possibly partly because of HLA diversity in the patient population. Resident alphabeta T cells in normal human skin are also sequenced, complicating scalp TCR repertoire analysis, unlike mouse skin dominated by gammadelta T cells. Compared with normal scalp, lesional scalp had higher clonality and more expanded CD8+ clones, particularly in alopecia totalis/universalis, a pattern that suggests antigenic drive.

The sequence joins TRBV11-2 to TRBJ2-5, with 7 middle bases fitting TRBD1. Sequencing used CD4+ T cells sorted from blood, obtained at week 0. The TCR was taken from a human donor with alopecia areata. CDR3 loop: CASSNLRDSQETQYF. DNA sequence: TGTGCCAGCAGTAACCTCCGGGACAGCCAAGAGACCCAGTACTTC. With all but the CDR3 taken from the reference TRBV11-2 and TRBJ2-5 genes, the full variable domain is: EAGVAQSPRYKIIEKRQSVAFWCNPISGHATLYWYQQILGQGPKLLIQFQNNGVVDDSQLPKDRFSAERLKGVDSTLKIQPAKLEDSAVYLCASSNLRDSQETQYFGPGTRLLVL.